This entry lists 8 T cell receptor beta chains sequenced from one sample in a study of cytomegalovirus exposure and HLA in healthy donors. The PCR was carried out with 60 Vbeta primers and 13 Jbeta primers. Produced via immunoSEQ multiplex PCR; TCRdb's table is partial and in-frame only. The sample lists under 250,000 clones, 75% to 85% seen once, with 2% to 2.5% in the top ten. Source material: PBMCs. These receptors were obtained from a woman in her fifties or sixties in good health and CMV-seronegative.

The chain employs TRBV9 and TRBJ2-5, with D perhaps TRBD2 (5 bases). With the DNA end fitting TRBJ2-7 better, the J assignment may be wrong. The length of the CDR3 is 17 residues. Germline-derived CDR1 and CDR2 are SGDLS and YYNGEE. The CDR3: CASSAPPTAGLSYEQYF. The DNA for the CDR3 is TGTGCCAGCAGCGCCCCCCCAACGGCGGGCCTCTCCTACGAGCAGTACTTC.

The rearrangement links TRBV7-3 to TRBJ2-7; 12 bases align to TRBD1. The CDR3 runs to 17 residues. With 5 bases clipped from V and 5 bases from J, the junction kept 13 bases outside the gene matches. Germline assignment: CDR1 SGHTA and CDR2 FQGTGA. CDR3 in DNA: TGTGCCAGCAGCAGAACCCCTCCCGGGACAGGGGGCGACGAGCAGTACTTC. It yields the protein CASSRTPPGTGGDEQYF.

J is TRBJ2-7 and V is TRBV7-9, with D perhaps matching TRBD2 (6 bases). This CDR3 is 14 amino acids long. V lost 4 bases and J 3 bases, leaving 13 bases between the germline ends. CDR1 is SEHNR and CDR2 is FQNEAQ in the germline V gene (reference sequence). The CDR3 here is CASSSRLEDYEQYF. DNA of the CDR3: TGTGCCAGCAGCTCGAGACTAGAAGACTACGAGCAGTACTTC.

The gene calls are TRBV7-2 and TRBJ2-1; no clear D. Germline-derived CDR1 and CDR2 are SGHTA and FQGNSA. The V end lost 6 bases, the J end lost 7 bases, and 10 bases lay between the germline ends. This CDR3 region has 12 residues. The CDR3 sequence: CASRLTWNEQFF. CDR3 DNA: TGTGCCAGCAGGCTGACTTGGAATGAGCAGTTCTTC.

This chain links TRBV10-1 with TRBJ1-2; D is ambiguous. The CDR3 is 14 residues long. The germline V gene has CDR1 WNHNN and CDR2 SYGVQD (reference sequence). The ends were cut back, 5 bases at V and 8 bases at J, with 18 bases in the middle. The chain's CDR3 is CASSPSRGFGGYTF. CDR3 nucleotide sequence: TGCGCCAGCAGTCCTTCCCGGGGTTTTGGAGGCTACACCTTC.

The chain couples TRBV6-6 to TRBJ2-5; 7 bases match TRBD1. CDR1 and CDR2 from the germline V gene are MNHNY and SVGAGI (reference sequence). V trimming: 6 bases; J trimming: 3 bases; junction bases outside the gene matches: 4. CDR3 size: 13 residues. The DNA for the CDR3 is TGTGCCAGCAGGCCGACAGGGAAAGAGACCCAGTACTTC. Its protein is CASRPTGKETQYF.

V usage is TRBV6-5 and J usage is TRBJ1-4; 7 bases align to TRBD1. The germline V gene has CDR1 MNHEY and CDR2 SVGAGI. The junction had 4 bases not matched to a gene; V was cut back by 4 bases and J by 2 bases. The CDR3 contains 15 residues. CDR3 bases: TGTGCCAGCAGTTGGACAGGCGGGACTAATGAAAAACTGTTTTTT. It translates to CASSWTGGTNEKLFF.

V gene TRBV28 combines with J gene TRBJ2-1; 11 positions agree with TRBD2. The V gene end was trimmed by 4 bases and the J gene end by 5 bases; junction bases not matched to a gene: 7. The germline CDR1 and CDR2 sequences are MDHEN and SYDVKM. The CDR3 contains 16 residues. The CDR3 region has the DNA TGTGCCAGCAGTTCCCCACATAGCGGGAGGGACAATGAGCAGTTCTTC. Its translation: CASSSPHSGRDNEQFF.